This TCR beta chain appears in the sequencing data of a study of blood T cell repertoires in COVID-19. As for the study in general: Acute-phase and convalescent COVID-19 samples originated in the United States, Italy and Spain. In each case, the material was cDNA or gDNA derived from T cells, B-cell-depleted T cells, or PBMCs.

The authors' processing: Counts of nucleated cells, estimated from reference gene primer amplification, were obtained. Method: immunoSEQ multiplex PCR; TCRdb's copy keeps in-frame clones and lacks some. V and J calls plus clone size are reproduced from that table; the DNA served to infer D and trimming. This table holds under 250,000 clones, about 88% found once. Losses at the gene ends were 1 base for V and 4 bases for J; bases not matched to a gene: 7. This CDR3 is 17 amino acids long. CDR1 is SGHRS and CDR2 is YFSETQ in the germline V gene. The TCR originated in a man aged 45-65 years who had recovered from COVID-19. Material: peripheral blood. V is TRBV5-1 and J is TRBJ2-3; TRBD2 matches at 12 bases. The CDR3 nucleotides are TGCGCCAGCAGCTTGAACAAGGGACTAGCGGGCGCAGATACGCAGTATTTT. Protein: CASSLNKGLAGADTQYF.